The clone carrying this TCR beta chain is classed as hyperexpanded. What it binds is unknown. Produced via immunoSEQ multiplex PCR; TCRdb's table is partial and in-frame only. The table shows thousands of clones, with 60% to 80% occurring only once. This specimen comes from a study of somatic mutations in cytotoxic T cells in rheumatoid arthritis. Study information: Patients had approximately 30 ml EDTA blood drawn right after diagnosis, before any treatment. A subset of V beta antibody-stained T-cell populations was isolated by flow sorting, reaching nearly 100% purity, and this subset included V beta1+ cells that went on to TCRB sequencing.

Overall study results and limits: More than 20% of CD8+ cells belonged to the largest clone in 8 of 65 patients. The antigen targets of the expanded CD8+ clones lacked identification.

This CDR3 is 14 amino acids long. Germline CDR1 and CDR2: SGHKS and YYEKEE (reference sequence). V was shortened by 3 bases and J by 2 bases, with 6 bases between the two germline ends. This receptor was identified in a woman between 65 and 79 years old with rheumatoid arthritis. The chain links TRBV5-5 to TRBJ2-6, with D maybe TRBD1 (6 bases). Specimen: CD8+ T cells sorted from blood, collected at a follow-up visit. In DNA form, the CDR3 reads TGTGCCAGCAGCTACAGGGCTGGGGCCAACGTCCTGACTTTC. Protein: CASSYRAGANVLTF.